This TCR beta chain comes out of a study of shared clonotypes between healthy human individuals. As for the study in general: The cohort had a couple of women and three men, ages 18 to 49. General study points: Sorted-subset sequencing was shown by rarefaction to be incomplete despite large depth. Apart from blood, nothing was sampled; tissue repertoires likely differ.

The assay was run at deep level. Assay: immunoSEQ multiplex PCR; the TCRdb copy retains only in-frame clones and omits some. Among about 1,800,000 clones listed, about 95% were seen once. As defined, naive CD8 cells were CD45RO-negative and positively selected for CCR7, with terminally differentiated effector memory CD45RA+ cells excluded. Worth noting for this clone: Its antigen is not known.

V was pared by 6 bases and J by 2 bases, with 10 bases between. Per germline, CDR1 MNHNY and CDR2 SVGAGI (reference sequence). The CDR3 sequence is 13 residues long. Specimen: naive CD8+ T cells sorted from blood. The TCR sequence derives from a man younger than 30 in good health. The chain recombines TRBV6-6 with TRBJ1-2; no definite D call. CDR3 sequence reads: CASRTEGNYGYTF. The CDR3, as DNA: TGTGCCAGCAGAACGGAGGGAAACTATGGCTACACCTTC.